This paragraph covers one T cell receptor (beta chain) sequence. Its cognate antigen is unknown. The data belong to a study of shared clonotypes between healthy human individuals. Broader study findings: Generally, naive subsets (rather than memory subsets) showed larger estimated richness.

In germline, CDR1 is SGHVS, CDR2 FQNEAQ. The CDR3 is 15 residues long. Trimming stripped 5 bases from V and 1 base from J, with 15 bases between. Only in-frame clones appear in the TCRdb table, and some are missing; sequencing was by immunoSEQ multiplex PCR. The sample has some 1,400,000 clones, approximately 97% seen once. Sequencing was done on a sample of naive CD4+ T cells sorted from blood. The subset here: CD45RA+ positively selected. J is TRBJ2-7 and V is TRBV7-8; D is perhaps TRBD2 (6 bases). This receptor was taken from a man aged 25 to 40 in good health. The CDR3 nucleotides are TGTGCCAGCAGCCCCGAGGTAGCGGAGTCCTACGAGCAGTACTTC. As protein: CASSPEVAESYEQYF. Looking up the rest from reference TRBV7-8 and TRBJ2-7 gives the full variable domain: GAGVSQSPRYKVAKRGQDVALRCDPISGHVSLFWYQQALGQGPEFLTYFQNEAQLDKSGLPSDRFFAERPEGSVSTLKIQRTQQEDSAVYLCASSPEVAESYEQYFGPGTRLTVT.